This paragraph reports one T cell receptor beta chain. Its antigen is still unknown. The sample is drawn from a study of T cell responses to AZD1222 COVID-19 vaccine. Overall study context: Doses given second, at about 4 or about 12 weeks, were pooled. Study-wide results and limits: Donors were largely white British and mainly female; clonal diversity was possibly underestimated. At 160-218 and 743-854, vaccine-associated CD4 TCRs were dominant, and they spanned spike. Seropositive at baseline were only 5 to 7 AZD1222 recipients.

Germline loops: CDR1 LGHNA, CDR2 YNFKEQ. The CDR3 contains 16 residues. The germline V and J ends were trimmed by 0 bases and 5 bases, with 15 bases remaining between them. The data were produced by immunoSEQ multiplex PCR, yet TCRdb's version contains in-frame clones alone and is incomplete. Of more than 110,000 clones listed, 70% to 90% are singletons. Sequences were derived from peripheral blood, sampled on day 0 of AZD1222 vaccination. This clonotype was sampled from an adult in good health. V usage is TRBV4-2 and J usage is TRBJ2-3; D may match TRBD1 or TRBD2 (6 bases each). The CDR3 loop is CASSQDPKGGGDTQYF. CDR3 in DNA: TGTGCCAGCAGCCAAGATCCAAAGGGGGGTGGAGATACGCAGTATTTT.